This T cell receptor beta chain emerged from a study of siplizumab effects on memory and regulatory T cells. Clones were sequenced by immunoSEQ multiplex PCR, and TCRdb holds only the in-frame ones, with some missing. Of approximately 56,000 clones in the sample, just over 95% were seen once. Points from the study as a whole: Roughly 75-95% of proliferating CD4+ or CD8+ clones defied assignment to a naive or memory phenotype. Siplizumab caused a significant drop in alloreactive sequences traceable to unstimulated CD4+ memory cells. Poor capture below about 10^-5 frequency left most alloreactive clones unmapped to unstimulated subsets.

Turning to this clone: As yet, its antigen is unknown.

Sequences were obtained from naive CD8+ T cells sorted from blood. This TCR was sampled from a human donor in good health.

The CDR3 loop is CASSFADRRGQETQYF. In DNA form, the CDR3 reads TGTGCCAGCAGCTTTGCGGACAGGAGGGGCCAAGAGACCCAGTACTTC. The chain links TRBV7-2 to TRBJ2-5, with D maybe TRBD1 (7 bases). The V and J ends lost 3 bases and 1 base respectively, with 15 bases between them. Germline V CDR1 and CDR2: SGHTA, FQGNSA. The CDR3 totals 16 residues.